The 30 T cell receptor beta chains given below trace back to one sample, sequenced in a study of blood T cells in healthy people across ages. A second PCR, run for about 6 to 11 cycles, used a sample-barcoded 5' primer plus a J-beta primer mix. TCRdb redid the calling of the 5' RACE reads with MiXCR, one entry per CDR3 protein. Here the sample spans about 1 million distinct CDR3 sequences, 45% being singletons. The sample comprised blood. Receptors were obtained from a woman aged 55-70 years in good health.

CDR3: CSARGRDRVHSPLHF. CDR3 DNA sequence: TGCAGTGCTAGAGGCAGGGACAGGGTACACTCACCCCTCCACTTT. This chain links TRBV20-1 with TRBJ1-6, with TRBD1 matching over 9 bases. From germline, CDR1 is DFQATT and CDR2 SNEGSKA (reference sequence). This CDR3 has 15 residues. V trimming: 1 base; J trimming: 10 bases; junction bases outside the gene matches: 8.

The V call is TRBV7-2, the J call TRBJ2-3; D call uncertain. Germline CDR1 and CDR2: SGHTA and FQGNSA. The CDR3 contains 14 residues. V was clipped by 4 bases and J by 0 bases, with 8 bases between them. CDR3 coding DNA: TGTGCCAGCAGCTGGTCAACTAGCACAGATACGCAGTATTTT. This encodes CASSWSTSTDTQYF.

The chain is built from TRBV7-9 and TRBJ2-1; 13 nucleotides agree with TRBD2. Trimming cost V 2 bases and J 7 bases; bases outside gene matches: 14. The CDR3 sequence is 19 residues long. CDR1 is SEHNR, CDR2 FQNEAQ, per germline (reference sequence). DNA for the CDR3: TGTGCCAGCAGCTTATTCACTAGCGGGAGGGCCGGATTAATGAATGAGCAGTTCTTC. It is translated as CASSLFTSGRAGLMNEQFF.

The chain carries TRBV7-9 and TRBJ2-7; 8 nucleotides match TRBD2. The CDR3 contains 15 residues. Trimming took 1 base from V and 6 from J; bases not matched to a gene: 8. The germline gives CDR1 SEHNR, CDR2 FQNEAQ (reference sequence). The CDR3 region is CASSLVGREALEQYF. CDR3 nucleotides: TGTGCCAGCAGCTTAGTGGGGCGGGAGGCGCTCGAGCAGTACTTC.

The CDR3 spells CASSLPAGNEQFF. The CDR3 DNA reads as TGTGCCAGCAGCCTACCCGCCGGGAATGAGCAGTTCTTC. The chain is built from TRBV7-9 and TRBJ2-1; D not resolved. In germline, CDR1 is SEHNR, CDR2 FQNEAQ (reference sequence). V lost 5 bases to trimming and J lost 7 bases, with 12 bases between them. The CDR3 sequence is 13 residues long. Supplemented by reference TRBV7-9 and TRBJ2-1, the full variable domain reads DTGVSQNPRHKITKRGQNVTFRCDPISEHNRLYWYRQTLGQGPEFLTYFQNEAQLEKSRLLSDRFSAERPKGSFSTLEIQRTEQGDSAMYLCASSLPAGNEQFFGPGTRLTVL.

The CDR3 DNA is TGTGCCAGCAGCCTACGGGAGTTACTCAATGAGCAGTTCTTC. Its protein is CASSLRELLNEQFF. J is TRBJ2-1 and V is TRBV3-1; D possibly corresponds to TRBD2 (6 bases). This CDR3 comprises 14 residues. Germline loops: CDR1 LGHDT, CDR2 YNNKEL (reference sequence). V lost 4 bases and J 6 bases, leaving 13 bases between the germline ends.

The chain combines TRBV5-1 with TRBJ2-3, with TRBD2 matching 9 bases. The germline gives CDR1 SGHRS, CDR2 YFSETQ. The V gene end was trimmed by 1 base and the J gene end by 3 bases; junction bases not matched to a gene: 6. This CDR3 comprises 16 residues. CDR3 coding DNA: TGCGCCAGCAGCTTGTGGCGGGAGGGAGGAACAGATACGCAGTATTTT. This sequence encodes CASSLWREGGTDTQYF.

This clonotype has more than one count but fewer than ten. The chain carries TRBV14 and TRBJ2-7; 9 positions match TRBD2. The CDR3 is 15 residues long. V shed 0 bases, J shed 3 bases, and the junction held 3 bases outside the gene matches. The germline CDR1 and CDR2 sequences are SGHDN and FVKESK. CDR3 coding DNA: TGTGCCAGCAGCCAAGATGGCGGGAGGGTCTACGAGCAGTACTTC. This translates into CASSQDGGRVYEQYF.

The chain recombines TRBV5-1 with TRBJ2-3, with D possibly matching TRBD2 (6 bases). CDR3 size: 15 residues. With 3 bases removed from V and 2 bases from J, the gap between germline ends came to 13 bases. Germline loops: CDR1 SGHRS, CDR2 YFSETQ. Here the CDR3 DNA reads TGCGCCAGCAGCTCCCGGGACTGGGACACAGATACGCAGTATTTT. It is translated as CASSSRDWDTDTQYF.

This chain uses TRBV25-1 with TRBJ2-7; no firm D call. The DNA end favors TRBJ2-5, so the J call may be wrong. Per the germline V gene, CDR1 is MGHDK and CDR2 is SYGVNS. This CDR3 spans 12 amino acids. The CDR3 loop reads CASRAGVETQYF. Written as DNA, the CDR3 is TGTGCCAGCAGGGCCGGCGTTGAGACCCAGTACTTC.

The chain combines TRBV28 with TRBJ1-2; 7 bases are shared with TRBD1. The length of the CDR3 is 17 residues. V lost 8 bases, J lost 8 bases, and 23 bases stayed unmatched. Germline CDR1 MDHEN, CDR2 SYDVKM. In DNA, the CDR3 is TGTGCCAGCCTACCCATATCTTCTGACAGGGCGGCGAACGGCTACACCTTC. Translating gives CASLPISSDRAANGYTF.

The chain combines TRBV5-6 with TRBJ2-1; 7 bases fit TRBD1. The CDR3 extends over 16 amino acids. Germline assignment: CDR1 SGHDT and CDR2 YYEEEE. Losses at the gene ends were 9 bases for V and 9 bases for J; bases not matched to a gene: 21. CDR3 bases: TGTGCCACGACTTGGACCGGGACAGAGGATAGTGGTGAGCAGTTCTTC. Its translation: CATTWTGTEDSGEQFF. Combining the CDR3 with reference TRBV5-6 and TRBJ2-1 gives the whole variable domain DAGVTQSPTHLIKTRGQQVTLRCSPKSGHDTVSWYQQALGQGPQFIFQYYEEEERQRGNFPDRFSGHQFPNYSSELNVNALLLGDSALYLCATTWTGTEDSGEQFFGPGTRLTVL.

This rearrangement joins TRBV29-1 to TRBJ2-3; D is perhaps TRBD2 (6 bases). Trimming removed 1 base at V and 2 bases at J, with 7 bases between. This CDR3 is built from 13 residues. Germline CDR1 SQVTM, CDR2 ANQGSEA. CDR3 DNA: TGCAGCGTTGAAGTAGCGGACACAGATACGCAGTATTTT. Translation gives CSVEVADTDTQYF.

The chain couples TRBV12-2 to TRBJ2-7; the D call in the table, TRBD1, was not verified against the DNA. The DNA end favors TRBJ2-4, so the J call may be wrong. TRBV12-2 constitutes a pseudogene. The CDR3 runs 16 residues. CDR3 sequence reads: CASRAQPGQIEDIQYF. CDR3 nucleotide sequence: TGTGCAAGTCGCGCCCAGCCCGGGCAGATAGAGGACATTCAGTACTTC.

This clonotype was detected only a few times. This rearrangement joins TRBV20-1 to TRBJ2-7, with a tentative D call TRBD2 (6 bases). Per the germline V gene, CDR1 is DFQATT and CDR2 is SNEGSKA (reference sequence). Trimming left V 1 base short and J 3 bases short, with 10 bases between. This CDR3 comprises 13 residues. In nucleotides, the CDR3 is TGCAGTGCTAGAGTTCCGGGACTCTACGAGCAGTACTTC. Protein sequence: CSARVPGLYEQYF.

This clonotype appeared many times. The chain combines TRBV27 with TRBJ2-1; 13 nucleotides agree with TRBD2. Looked up from germline, CDR1 is MNHEY and CDR2 is SMNVEV (reference sequence). CDR3 length equals 14 residues. The V gene end was trimmed by 5 bases and the J gene end by 7 bases; junction bases not matched to a gene: 2. The CDR3, as DNA: TGTGCCAGCAGTACGGGACTAGCGGGAAATGAGCAGTTCTTC. This encodes CASSTGLAGNEQFF.

The chain has TRBV5-6 and TRBJ2-5; a weak D match, TRBD1 (5 bases). With 3 bases removed from V and 5 bases from J, the gap between germline ends came to 17 bases. There are 15 residues in the CDR3. In germline, CDR1 is SGHDT, CDR2 YYEEEE. The CDR3 sequence: CASSSLQEYVETQYF. CDR3 coding DNA: TGTGCCAGCAGCTCTTTACAGGAGTACGTCGAGACCCAGTACTTC.

This clonotype has more than one count but fewer than ten. The chain employs TRBV27 and TRBJ2-3; 7 nucleotides line up with TRBD2. Unmatched junction bases numbered 9, after V lost 0 bases and J lost 6 bases. Germline V CDR1 and CDR2: MNHEY, SMNVEV (reference sequence). This CDR3 region has 16 residues. The CDR3 loop is CASSLSHGDYTDTQYF. The DNA of the CDR3 is TGTGCCAGCAGTTTATCACACGGGGACTATACGGATACGCAGTATTTT.

This clonotype was seen only once. The genes are TRBV5-1 and TRBJ2-3; D is unclear. From germline, CDR1 is SGHRS and CDR2 YFSETQ. V lost 4 bases and J 2 bases, leaving 11 bases between the germline ends. The CDR3 contains 14 residues. The CDR3 region is CASSAMIPTDTQYF. Written as DNA, the CDR3 is TGCGCCAGCAGCGCGATGATCCCCACAGATACGCAGTATTTT.

The rearrangement uses TRBV12-3 or TRBV12-4 and TRBJ2-7; 10 bases match TRBD2. V lost 8 bases to trimming and J lost 0 bases; unmatched junction nucleotides: 7. The CDR3 length is 15 residues. The CDR3 protein is CASLGASGGSYEQYF. The CDR3 DNA is TGTGCCAGCCTTGGGGCTAGCGGGGGCTCCTACGAGCAGTACTTC.

This rearrangement joins TRBV15 to TRBJ1-1, with 11 bases aligning to TRBD1. The CDR3 runs to 16 residues. V was clipped by 2 bases and J by 5 bases; unmatched bases: 7. Per germline, CDR1 LNHNV and CDR2 YYDKDF (reference sequence). Written as DNA, the CDR3 is TGTGCCACCAGCAGAACCACCGGGACAGGGGGAACTGAAGCTTTCTTT. Its translation is CATSRTTGTGGTEAFF. The whole variable domain, filled in from reference TRBV15 and TRBJ1-1, reads DAMVIQNPRYQVTQFGKPVTLSCSQTLNHNVMYWYQQKSSQAPKLLFHYYDKDFNNEADTPDNFQSRRPNTSFCFLDIRSPGLGDTAMYLCATSRTTGTGGTEAFFGQGTRLTVV.

V usage is TRBV20-1 and J usage is TRBJ2-1; TRBD1 agrees at 8 bases. CDR1 is DFQATT, CDR2 SNEGSKA, per germline (reference sequence). With 7 bases clipped from V and 10 bases from J, the junction kept 12 bases outside the gene matches. The CDR3 runs 13 residues. CDR3 bases: TGCAGTGGCGGGCGCAGGGGGCATGGGGAGCAGTTCTTC. Translation: CSGGRRGHGEQFF.

The chain has TRBV7-9 and TRBJ2-1, with D perhaps assigned TRBD1 or TRBD2 (6 bases each). The assigned J gene may be wrong: the sequence end matches TRBJ2-7 better. The CDR3 totals 15 residues. The germline CDR1 and CDR2 sequences are SEHNR and FQNEAQ (reference sequence). The CDR3 loop reads CASMILGGSYNEQYF. As DNA, the CDR3 is TGTGCCAGCATGATATTGGGGGGCTCCTACAATGAGCAGTACTTC.

The chain links TRBV2 to TRBJ2-7; TRBD1 aligns across 11 bases. CDR3 length: 15 amino acids. The ends lost 5 bases at V and 5 bases at J; junction bases unmatched: 8. Germline CDR1 reads SNHLY; CDR2 reads FYNNEI. The CDR3 DNA reads TGTGCCAGCAGTCCTAGGACAGGGGGCTTGGACGAGCAGTACTTC. This codes for CASSPRTGGLDEQYF.

This clonotype was seen a handful of times. This sequence joins TRBV4-1 and TRBJ2-1; no clear D. The CDR3 is made up of 14 amino acids. Trimming pared 1 base from V and 6 bases from J, leaving 10 bases between. CDR1 and CDR2 from the germline V gene are MGHRA and YSYEKL. The chain's CDR3 is CASSQVSFSNEQFF. DNA of the CDR3: TGCGCCAGCAGCCAAGTCTCTTTTTCCAATGAGCAGTTCTTC.

The chain carries TRBV3-1 and TRBJ2-7; D assignment may be TRBD1 or TRBD2 (5 bases each). CDR1 and CDR2 (germline): LGHDT, YNNKEL (reference sequence). This CDR3 region has 15 residues. Deletions cut 1 base from V and 0 bases from J, with 10 bases between. CDR3 residues: CASSQVSGSSYEQYF. CDR3 coding DNA: TGTGCCAGCAGCCAAGTTTCAGGGAGCTCCTACGAGCAGTACTTC.

V and J are TRBV20-1 and TRBJ2-1; 8 bases agree with TRBD1. Trimming removed 6 bases from V and 5 bases from J; junction bases left unmatched: 9. Germline-derived CDR1 and CDR2 are DFQATT and SNEGSKA (reference sequence). The CDR3 spans 14 residues. The CDR3, as DNA: TGCAGTGCGGACCAGGGGGCTTTCCACAATGAGCAGTTCTTC. As protein: CSADQGAFHNEQFF.

The chain recombines TRBV27 with TRBJ2-3, with a tentative D call TRBD2 (5 bases). The CDR3 is made up of 15 amino acids. CDR1 is MNHEY and CDR2 is SMNVEV in the germline V gene (reference sequence). V lost 4 bases to trimming and J lost 2 bases, with 13 bases between them. The CDR3 here is CASSSGRGATDTQYF. CDR3 bases: TGTGCCAGCAGTTCAGGACGGGGAGCCACAGATACGCAGTATTTT.

This chain connects TRBV3-1 to TRBJ2-1; TRBD2 matches at 9 bases. Germline V gene data show CDR1 as LGHDT and CDR2 as YNNKEL (reference sequence). Trimming cost V 4 bases and J 6 bases; bases outside gene matches: 7. The CDR3 spans 15 residues. CDR3 region: CASSPLASGINEQFF. The CDR3 bases are TGTGCCAGCAGCCCCCTGGCTAGCGGGATCAATGAGCAGTTCTTC.

This clonotype was seen more than once but under ten times. This chain links TRBV2 with TRBJ2-5, with TRBD1 matching 7 bases. V gave up 8 bases and J gave up 2 bases; unmatched junction bases: 2. The length of the CDR3 is 12 residues. Germline lookup yields CDR1 SNHLY and CDR2 FYNNEI. CDR3 in amino acids: CASEGQQETQYF. The CDR3 DNA reads as TGTGCCAGCGAGGGACAGCAAGAGACCCAGTACTTC. The entire variable domain, with the rest obtained from reference TRBV2 and TRBJ2-5, is as follows: EPEVTQTPSHQVTQMGQEVILRCVPISNHLYFYWYRQILGQKVEFLVSFYNNEISEKSEIFDDQFSVERPDGSNFTLKIRSTKLEDSAMYFCASEGQQETQYFGPGTRLLVL.